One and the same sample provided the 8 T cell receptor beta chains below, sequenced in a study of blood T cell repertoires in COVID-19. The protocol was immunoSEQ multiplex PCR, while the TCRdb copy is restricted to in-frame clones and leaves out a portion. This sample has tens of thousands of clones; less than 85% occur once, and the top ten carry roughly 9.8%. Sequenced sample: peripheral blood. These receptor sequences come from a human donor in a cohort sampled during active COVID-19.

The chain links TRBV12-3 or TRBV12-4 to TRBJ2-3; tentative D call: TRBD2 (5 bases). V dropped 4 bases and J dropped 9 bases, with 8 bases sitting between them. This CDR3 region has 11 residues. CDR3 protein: CASSYRETQYF. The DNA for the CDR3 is TGTGCCAGCAGTTATCGGGAAACGCAGTATTTT.

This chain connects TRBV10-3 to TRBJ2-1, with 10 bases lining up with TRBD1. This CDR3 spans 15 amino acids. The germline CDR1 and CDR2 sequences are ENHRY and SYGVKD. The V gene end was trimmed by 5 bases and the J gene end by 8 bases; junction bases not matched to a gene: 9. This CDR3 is CAISFGTGEYDEQFF. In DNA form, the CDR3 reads TGTGCCATCAGTTTCGGGACAGGGGAGTATGATGAGCAGTTCTTC.

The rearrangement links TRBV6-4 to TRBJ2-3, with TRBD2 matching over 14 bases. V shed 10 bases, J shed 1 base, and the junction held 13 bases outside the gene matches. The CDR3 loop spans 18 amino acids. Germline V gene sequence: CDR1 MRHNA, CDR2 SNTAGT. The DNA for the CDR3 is TGTGCCACCCAGGGGGGGACTAGCGGGAGAGAAGGCACAGATACGCAGTATTTT. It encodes CATQGGTSGREGTDTQYF.

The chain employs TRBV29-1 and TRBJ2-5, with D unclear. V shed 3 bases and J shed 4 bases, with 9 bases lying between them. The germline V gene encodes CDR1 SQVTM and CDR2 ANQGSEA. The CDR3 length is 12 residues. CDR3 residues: CSVESAGETQYF. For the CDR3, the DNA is TGCAGCGTTGAGTCTGCCGGAGAGACCCAGTACTTC. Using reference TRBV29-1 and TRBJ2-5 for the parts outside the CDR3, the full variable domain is SAVISQKPSRDICQRGTSLTIQCQVDSQVTMMFWYRQQPGQSLTLIATANQGSEATYESGFVIDKFPISRPNLTFSTLTVSNMSPEDSSIYLCSVESAGETQYFGPGTRLLVL.

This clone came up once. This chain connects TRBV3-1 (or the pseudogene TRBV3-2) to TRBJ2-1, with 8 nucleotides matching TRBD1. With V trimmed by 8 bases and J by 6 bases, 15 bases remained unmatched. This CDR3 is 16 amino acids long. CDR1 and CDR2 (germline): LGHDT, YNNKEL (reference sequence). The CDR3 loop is CASGHGDRGPINEQFF. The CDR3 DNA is TGTGCCAGCGGACACGGTGACAGGGGACCTATCAATGAGCAGTTCTTC.

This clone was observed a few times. CDR3: CAWAQGALNNEQFF. DNA of the CDR3: TGTGCCTGGGCCCAGGGGGCTCTAAACAATGAGCAGTTCTTC. The chain is built from TRBV30 and TRBJ2-1; 8 nucleotides match TRBD1. CDR3 length equals 14 residues. In germline, CDR1 is GTSNPN, CDR2 SVGIG (reference sequence). V shed 5 bases and J 5 bases; nucleotides not matched to a gene: 8.

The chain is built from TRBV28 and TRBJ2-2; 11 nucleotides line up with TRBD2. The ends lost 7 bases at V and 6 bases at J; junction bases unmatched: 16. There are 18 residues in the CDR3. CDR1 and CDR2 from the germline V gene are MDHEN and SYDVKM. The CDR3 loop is CASNPRRTSGSSSGELFF. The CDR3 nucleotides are TGTGCCAGCAACCCGAGGCGAACTAGCGGGAGTAGTTCCGGGGAGCTGTTTTTT.

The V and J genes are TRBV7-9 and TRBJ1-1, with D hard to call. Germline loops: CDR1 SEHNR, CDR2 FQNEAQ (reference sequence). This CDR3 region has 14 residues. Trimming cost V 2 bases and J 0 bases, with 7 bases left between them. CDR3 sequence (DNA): TGTGCCAGCAGCTTACTTCAGGTGAACACTGAAGCTTTCTTT. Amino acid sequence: CASSLLQVNTEAFF.